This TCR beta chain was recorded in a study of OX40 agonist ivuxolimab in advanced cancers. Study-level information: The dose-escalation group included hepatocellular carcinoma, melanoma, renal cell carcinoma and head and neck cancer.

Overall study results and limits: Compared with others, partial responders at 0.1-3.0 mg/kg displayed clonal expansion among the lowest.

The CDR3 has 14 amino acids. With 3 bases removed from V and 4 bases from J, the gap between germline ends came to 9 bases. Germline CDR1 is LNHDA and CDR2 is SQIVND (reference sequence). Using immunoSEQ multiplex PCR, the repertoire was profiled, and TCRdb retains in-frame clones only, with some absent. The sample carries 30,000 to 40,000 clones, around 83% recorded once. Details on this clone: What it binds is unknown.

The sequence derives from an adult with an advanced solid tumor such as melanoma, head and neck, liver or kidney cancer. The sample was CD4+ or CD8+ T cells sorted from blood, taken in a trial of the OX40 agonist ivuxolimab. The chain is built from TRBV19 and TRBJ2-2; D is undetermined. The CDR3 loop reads CASSMVTGTGELFF. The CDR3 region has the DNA TGTGCCAGTAGTATGGTGACGGGCACCGGGGAGCTGTTTTTT. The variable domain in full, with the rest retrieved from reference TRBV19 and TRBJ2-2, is DGGITQSPKYLFRKEGQNVTLSCEQNLNHDAMYWYRQDPGQGLRLIYYSQIVNDFQKGDIAEGYSVSREKKESFPLTVTSAQKNPTAFYLCASSMVTGTGELFFGEGSRLTVL.